These 27 T cell receptor beta chains came from one sample sequenced in a study of stem cell transplantation in POMP-related autoinflammatory disease. TCRdb keeps only in-frame clones here, not all; method: immunoSEQ multiplex PCR. The sample records 33,000 or so clones, about 90% being singletons. The starting material was CD4+ T cells from PBMCs, obtained before stem cell transplantation. These TCRs come from a human donor with POMP-related autoinflammation and immune dysregulation (PRAID).

The rearrangement links TRBV15 to TRBJ2-5, with D possibly TRBD1 on 6 matching bases. Trimming removed 0 bases at V and 4 bases at J, with 21 bases between. The CDR3 spans 18 residues. Germline-derived CDR1 and CDR2 are LNHNV and YYDKDF (reference sequence). The CDR3, as DNA: TGTGCCACCAGCAGAGAGTCCCTCCGAGCTAGCAGGGGAGAGACCCAGTACTTC. Translation gives CATSRESLRASRGETQYF. Full variable domain (rest looked up from reference TRBV15 and TRBJ2-5): DAMVIQNPRYQVTQFGKPVTLSCSQTLNHNVMYWYQQKSSQAPKLLFHYYDKDFNNEADTPDNFQSRRPNTSFCFLDIRSPGLGDTAMYLCATSRESLRASRGETQYFGPGTRLLVL.

This rearrangement joins TRBV5-1 to TRBJ2-7, with unresolved D. This CDR3 contains 13 residues. The germline V gene has CDR1 SGHRS and CDR2 YFSETQ. The V and J ends lost 0 bases and 3 bases respectively, with 7 bases between them. In DNA form, the CDR3 reads TGCGCCAGCAGCTTGGGGACCCTCTACGAGCAGTACTTC. Translated, it gives CASSLGTLYEQYF. Full variable domain (remainder filled in from reference TRBV5-1 and TRBJ2-7): KAGVTQTPRYLIKTRGQQVTLSCSPISGHRSVSWYQQTPGQGLQFLFEYFSETQRNKGNFPGRFSGRQFSNSRSEMNVSTLELGDSALYLCASSLGTLYEQYFGPGTRLTVT.

The chain employs TRBV5-6 and TRBJ1-2; a weak D match, TRBD1 (5 bases). CDR1 is SGHDT and CDR2 is YYEEEE in the germline V gene. The CDR3 consists of 15 residues. V dropped 1 base and J dropped 1 base, with 11 bases sitting between them. The CDR3 sequence is CASSLRRGRNYGYTF. In DNA, the CDR3 is TGTGCCAGCAGCTTGAGGAGGGGTCGTAACTATGGCTACACCTTC.

The chain links TRBV6-5 to TRBJ2-5; 10 nucleotides agree with TRBD2. The germline gives CDR1 MNHEY, CDR2 SVGAGI. The junction had 6 bases not matched to a gene; V was cut back by 2 bases and J by 9 bases. This CDR3 contains 14 residues. In DNA, the CDR3 is TGTGCCAGCAGTTACCGGGGAAGCGGGAGGGCCCAGTACTTC. It yields the protein CASSYRGSGRAQYF.

The chain recombines TRBV29-1 with TRBJ1-2; 9 bases fit TRBD1. The germline V gene encodes CDR1 SQVTM and CDR2 ANQGSEA. The junction had 4 bases not matched to a gene; V was cut back by 0 bases and J by 5 bases. The CDR3 sequence is 14 residues long. The CDR3 DNA sequence: TGCAGCGTTGAAGACCAGGACAGGGGATATGGCTACACCTTC. It yields the protein CSVEDQDRGYGYTF.

The chain joins TRBV19 to TRBJ1-2; a possible D gene is TRBD1 (6 bases). Germline CDR1 LNHDA, CDR2 SQIVND (reference sequence). V dropped 6 bases and J dropped 8 bases, with 19 bases sitting between them. This CDR3 has 14 amino acids. The DNA of the CDR3 is TGTGCCAGTAGCGCTTTCCAGGGGAGAGAGGGCTACACCTTC. Protein product: CASSAFQGREGYTF.

This chain links TRBV7-9 with TRBJ1-1, with D unclear. Trimming left V 1 base short and J 4 bases short, with 13 bases between. This CDR3 is 15 amino acids long. Germline CDR1 reads SEHNR; CDR2 reads FQNEAQ (reference sequence). The CDR3 DNA reads TGTGCCAGCAGCTTAGACAGCCGGGGAATCACTGAAGCTTTCTTT. The encoded protein is CASSLDSRGITEAFF.

This rearrangement joins TRBV6-5 to TRBJ2-2; TRBD1 matches 8 bases. CDR3 length: 15 amino acids. CDR1 and CDR2 from the germline V gene are MNHEY and SVGAGI. Germline trimming cut 6 bases from V and 3 bases from J; bases unmatched to any gene: 6. The CDR3 coding sequence is TGTGCCAGCAGCCTGGACAGGGATTACACCGGGGAGCTGTTTTTT. It specifies CASSLDRDYTGELFF.

This clone was detected only a few times. The chain recombines TRBV2 with TRBJ1-6, with 7 bases identical to TRBD1. Germline V lookup: CDR1 SNHLY, CDR2 FYNNEI. Trimming at V came to 3 bases and at J to 7 bases, leaving 9 bases not matched to a gene. The CDR3 extends over 16 amino acids. CDR3 nucleotides: TGTGCCAGCAGTGATCTCGGGACAGCGAGGAATTCACCCCTCCACTTT. This codes for CASSDLGTARNSPLHF.

The chain is built from TRBV15 and TRBJ1-4, with D maybe TRBD1 (5 bases). CDR1 is LNHNV and CDR2 is YYDKDF in the germline V gene (reference sequence). The CDR3 covers 15 residues. V was shortened by 0 bases and J by 6 bases, with 11 bases between the two germline ends. CDR3 protein: CATSRDLQGYEKLFF. DNA of the CDR3: TGTGCCACCAGCAGAGATTTGCAGGGTTATGAAAAACTGTTTTTT.

This clone was found once. The chain combines TRBV5-4 with TRBJ2-5; TRBD2 matches at 10 bases. Per the germline V gene, CDR1 is SGHNT and CDR2 is YYREEE (reference sequence). V lost 0 bases to trimming and J lost 3 bases; unmatched junction nucleotides: 8. This CDR3 contains 17 residues. The CDR3, as DNA: TGTGCCAGCAGCTTGGGGATTAGCGGGGGGCGTAAAGAGACCCAGTACTTC. Protein: CASSLGISGGRKETQYF.

The chain combines TRBV6-5 with TRBJ2-5; D unclear. The CDR3 is made up of 12 amino acids. Germline CDR1 MNHEY, CDR2 SVGAGI. The ends were cut back, 0 bases at V and 4 bases at J, with 3 bases in the middle. CDR3 sequence reads: CASSYSGETQYF. CDR3 in DNA: TGTGCCAGCAGTTACTCGGGAGAGACCCAGTACTTC.

A note on this clone: One end of the junction is discordant with germline, which a read error may explain. V usage is TRBV19 and J usage is TRBJ1-2; 8 nucleotides align to TRBD1. This CDR3 has 15 residues. The germline gives CDR1 LNHDA, CDR2 SQIVND (reference sequence). The CDR3 sequence is CASSIRTGWSYGYTF. CDR3 nucleotides: TGTGCCAGTAGTATCAGGACAGGGTGGAGTTATGGGTACACCTTC.

The chain employs TRBV5-5 and TRBJ2-5; 7 bases fit TRBD2. The germline gives CDR1 SGHKS, CDR2 YYEKEE (reference sequence). V trimming: 4 bases; J trimming: 2 bases; junction bases outside the gene matches: 5. CDR3 length: 14 amino acids. The DNA for the CDR3 is TGTGCCAGCAGCCCGGGACTACGACAAGAGACCCAGTACTTC. Protein product: CASSPGLRQETQYF.

This chain connects TRBV13 to TRBJ2-7, with 8 bases identical to TRBD1. The CDR3 is 14 residues long. Germline assignment: CDR1 PRHDT and CDR2 FYEKMQ (reference sequence). V was pared by 3 bases and J by 0 bases, with 1 base of the junction left unmatched. The CDR3 here is CASSFQGASYEQYF. DNA of the CDR3: TGTGCCAGCAGCTTCCAGGGGGCCTCCTACGAGCAGTACTTC.

J is TRBJ2-3 and V is TRBV6-1; D may be TRBD2 (5 bases). Deletions cut 8 bases from V and 0 bases from J, with 15 bases between. In germline, CDR1 is MNHNS, CDR2 SASEGT. The CDR3 is 15 residues long. The CDR3 DNA follows: TGTGCCAGCTCGTTTGTAACGGGAAGCACAGATACGCAGTATTTT. Translation gives CASSFVTGSTDTQYF.

The genes are TRBV7-9 and TRBJ2-7; 8 bases fit TRBD1. The V segment lost 2 bases and the J segment 7 bases; nucleotides outside the gene matches: 7. The CDR3 sequence is 14 residues long. The germline CDR1 and CDR2 sequences are SEHNR and FQNEAQ (reference sequence). CDR3 sequence (DNA): TGTGCCAGCAGCTTAAGCGGACAGGGTGATGAGCAGTACTTC. It is translated as CASSLSGQGDEQYF.

J is TRBJ1-1 and V is TRBV5-4; weak D call: TRBD1 (5 bases). CDR1 is SGHNT, CDR2 YYREEE, per germline (reference sequence). There are 14 residues in the CDR3. V was pared by 0 bases and J by 1 base, with 7 bases between. The chain's CDR3 is CASSLGGTNTEAFF. The CDR3 bases are TGTGCCAGCAGCTTGGGGGGGACGAACACTGAAGCTTTCTTT.

CDR3 bases: TGTGCCAGCAGCCCTAGCGGTTCCTACGAGCAGTACTTC. Translating gives CASSPSGSYEQYF. J is TRBJ2-7 and V is TRBV7-3; 7 bases match TRBD2. Trimming cost V 5 bases and J 1 base; bases outside gene matches: 2. The CDR3 loop spans 13 amino acids. The germline CDR1 and CDR2 sequences are SGHTA and FQGTGA.

This chain uses TRBV19 with TRBJ1-1; D gene ambiguous. The CDR3 has 15 residues. V was shortened by 3 bases and J by 5 bases, with 16 bases between the two germline ends. Germline V lookup: CDR1 LNHDA, CDR2 SQIVND (reference sequence). The CDR3 DNA sequence: TGTGCCAGTAGTATTGGGGTCAGTTTGAGGACTGAAGCTTTCTTT. Amino acid sequence: CASSIGVSLRTEAFF.

The rearrangement uses TRBV7-2 and TRBJ2-5; D is perhaps TRBD2 (6 bases). Germline V lookup: CDR1 SGHTA, CDR2 FQGNSA. Trimming removed 7 bases from V and 5 bases from J, with 14 bases in between. This CDR3 has 13 residues. The CDR3 nucleotides read TGTGCCAGCACCTCGGGGGTAAGGGAGACCCAGTACTTC. Translating it yields CASTSGVRETQYF. Complete variable domain (other parts from reference TRBV7-2 and TRBJ2-5): GAGVSQSPSNKVTEKGKDVELRCDPISGHTALYWYRQSLGQGLEFLIYFQGNSAPDKSGLPSDRFSAERTGGSVSTLTIQRTQQEDSAVYLCASTSGVRETQYFGPGTRLLVL.

V is TRBV9 and J is TRBJ2-3; 9 bases fit TRBD2. The CDR3 extends over 17 amino acids. Trimming took 0 bases from V and 1 from J; bases not matched to a gene: 6. Germline loops: CDR1 SGDLS, CDR2 YYNGEE. CDR3 amino acids: CASSVDPLAGGTDTQYF. The CDR3, as DNA: TGTGCCAGCAGCGTAGACCCATTAGCGGGGGGCACAGATACGCAGTATTTT.

V and J are TRBV19 and TRBJ2-1; D uncertain. Germline values: CDR1 LNHDA, CDR2 SQIVND (reference sequence). With 4 bases removed from V and 2 bases from J, the gap between germline ends came to 12 bases. The CDR3 covers 15 residues. This CDR3 is CASSTPTRAYNEQFF. CDR3 sequence (DNA): TGTGCCAGTAGTACCCCGACCCGGGCCTACAATGAGCAGTTCTTC. The variable domain in full, completed from reference TRBV19 and TRBJ2-1, reads DGGITQSPKYLFRKEGQNVTLSCEQNLNHDAMYWYRQDPGQGLRLIYYSQIVNDFQKGDIAEGYSVSREKKESFPLTVTSAQKNPTAFYLCASSTPTRAYNEQFFGPGTRLTVL.

The CDR3 coding sequence is TGTGCCAGCAGTTACCCGTCCGGGGCTTTCTTT. This gives the protein CASSYPSGAFF. The chain combines TRBV6-6 with TRBJ1-1; D is unresolved. The CDR3 extends over 11 amino acids. Deletions cut 2 bases from V and 11 bases from J, with 9 bases between. Germline V gene data show CDR1 as MNHNY and CDR2 as SVGAGI (reference sequence).

The chain employs TRBV7-6 and TRBJ2-2; no definite D call. Trimming cost V 1 base and J 6 bases, with 6 bases left between them. CDR3 size: 13 residues. Germline CDR1 is SGHVS and CDR2 is FNYEAQ. The CDR3 loop reads CASSLEQPGELFF. Here the CDR3 DNA reads TGTGCCAGCAGCTTAGAACAGCCCGGGGAGCTGTTTTTT.

The rearrangement joins TRBV10-3 to TRBJ2-1, with TRBD2 matching over 7 bases. CDR1 and CDR2 (germline): ENHRY, SYGVKD. The CDR3 runs 14 residues. After removal of 6 bases from V and 6 bases from J, the junction contained 8 bases not matched to a gene. This CDR3 is CAIRRELASNEQFF. The CDR3 DNA sequence: TGTGCCATCAGGCGGGAGCTGGCCAGCAATGAGCAGTTCTTC.

This chain links TRBV9 with TRBJ1-1, with D possibly matching TRBD1 (5 bases). Germline assignment: CDR1 SGDLS and CDR2 YYNGEE. V lost 0 bases to trimming and J lost 2 bases, with 11 bases between them. The CDR3 consists of 15 residues. The CDR3 loop is CASSVGQRHNTEAFF. For the CDR3, the DNA is TGTGCCAGCAGCGTAGGACAGAGACATAACACTGAAGCTTTCTTT.